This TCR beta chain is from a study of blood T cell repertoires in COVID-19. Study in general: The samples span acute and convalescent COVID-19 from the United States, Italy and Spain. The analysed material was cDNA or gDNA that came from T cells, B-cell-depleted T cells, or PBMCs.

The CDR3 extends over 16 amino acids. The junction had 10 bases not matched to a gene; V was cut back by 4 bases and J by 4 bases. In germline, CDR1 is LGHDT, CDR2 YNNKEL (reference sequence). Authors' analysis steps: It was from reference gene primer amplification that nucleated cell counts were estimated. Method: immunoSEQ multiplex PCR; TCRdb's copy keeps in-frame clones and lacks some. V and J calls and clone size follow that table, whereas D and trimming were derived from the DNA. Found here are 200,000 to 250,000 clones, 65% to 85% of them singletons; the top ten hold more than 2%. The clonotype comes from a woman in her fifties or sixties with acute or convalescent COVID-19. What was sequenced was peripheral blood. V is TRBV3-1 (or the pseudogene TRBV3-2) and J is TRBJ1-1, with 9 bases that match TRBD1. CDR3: CASSLTGTGFPTEAFF. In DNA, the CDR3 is TGTGCCAGCAGCCTTACCGGGACAGGGTTTCCCACTGAAGCTTTCTTT.